This TCR beta chain was profiled in a study of identical twins. TCRdb itself ran the 5' RACE reads through MiXCR, one entry per CDR3 protein. The sample has 650,000 to 800,000 distinct CDR3 sequences; approximately 9% are singletons. Germline lookup yields CDR1 LGHNA and CDR2 YSLEER. The V segment lost 1 base and the J segment 5 bases; nucleotides outside the gene matches: 6. CDR3 length equals 15 residues. These same records also appear under a second study, on yellow fever vaccine responses in identical twins.

Sequencing was carried out using PBMCs. The receptor was isolated from a woman between 18 and 29 years old in good health. The chain couples TRBV4-3 to TRBJ2-5, with TRBD2 matching over 8 bases. For the CDR3, the DNA is TGCGCCAGCAGCCAAGGTTTGGCTAGCGGGGAGACCCAGTACTTC. This gives the protein CASSQGLASGETQYF.